Listed here are 25 T cell receptor beta chains from one sample, sequenced in a study of cytomegalovirus exposure and HLA in healthy donors. Clones were read by immunoSEQ multiplex PCR, and TCRdb kept only the in-frame ones, dropping some. The sample carries about 73,000 clones, approximately 95% recorded once. Sequencing used PBMCs. The receptors come from a man between 18 and 35 years old in good health and CMV-seronegative.

This clone was observed a single time. J is TRBJ2-5 and V is TRBV19; no definite D call. V dropped 5 bases and J dropped 1 base, with 11 bases sitting between them. Looked up from germline, CDR1 is LNHDA and CDR2 is SQIVND (reference sequence). This CDR3 has 14 residues. Here the CDR3 reads CASSYSLFQETQYF. For the CDR3, the DNA is TGTGCCAGTAGTTATTCCCTTTTCCAAGAGACCCAGTACTTC.

This chain links TRBV27 with TRBJ2-3; D gene ambiguous. The CDR3 runs to 13 residues. Trimming left V 2 bases short and J 6 bases short, with 9 bases between. Germline assignment: CDR1 MNHEY and CDR2 SMNVEV (reference sequence). Here the CDR3 reads CASSLGPPDTQYF. In DNA, the CDR3 is TGTGCCAGCAGTTTAGGGCCCCCGGATACGCAGTATTTT.

The V gene is TRBV4-2, the J gene TRBJ2-5; the match to TRBD2 covers 8 bases. CDR1 is LGHNA, CDR2 YNFKEQ, per germline. The junction had 1 base not matched to a gene; V was cut back by 0 bases and J by 1 base. CDR3 length equals 15 residues. CDR3 loop: CASSQERGGQETQYF. The CDR3 DNA follows: TGTGCCAGCAGCCAAGAACGGGGGGGCCAAGAGACCCAGTACTTC.

The chain has TRBV10-3 and TRBJ2-2; a weak D match, TRBD2 (5 bases). This CDR3 is built from 18 residues. With 0 bases removed from V and 7 bases from J, the gap between germline ends came to 21 bases. Germline loops: CDR1 ENHRY, CDR2 SYGVKD. The CDR3 DNA follows: TGTGCCATCAGTGAGTCCCTTAAAAACAGTGGAGGAATCGGGGAGCTGTTTTTT. Amino acid sequence: CAISESLKNSGGIGELFF.

This clone was counted a single time. The chain employs TRBV9 and TRBJ2-7; TRBD1 aligns across 9 bases. Germline CDR1 SGDLS, CDR2 YYNGEE. V shed 0 bases, J shed 7 bases, and the junction held 5 bases outside the gene matches. The CDR3 covers 14 residues. The CDR3 here is CASSVAYRGREQYF. Here the CDR3 DNA reads TGTGCCAGCAGCGTAGCATACAGGGGGCGAGAGCAGTACTTC.

V usage is TRBV27 and J usage is TRBJ2-1; 13 bases fit TRBD2. V was clipped by 3 bases and J by 5 bases; unmatched bases: 1. CDR1 is MNHEY, CDR2 SMNVEV, per germline (reference sequence). This CDR3 contains 15 residues. CDR3 sequence (DNA): TGTGCCAGCAGTTTCACTAGCGGGGGGGACAATGAGCAGTTCTTC. This translates into CASSFTSGGDNEQFF.

V is TRBV10-2 and J is TRBJ2-1; 8 bases are shared with TRBD1. After removal of 5 bases from V and 7 bases from J, the junction contained 7 bases not matched to a gene. This CDR3 region has 14 residues. From germline, CDR1 is WSHSY and CDR2 SAAADI. The CDR3 region has the DNA TGCGCCAGCAGTCGATTGGACAGGGATAATGAGCAGTTCTTC. Amino acids: CASSRLDRDNEQFF.

This clone occurred a few times. The chain couples TRBV7-2 to TRBJ1-5, with a possible D match to TRBD1 (5 bases). Germline V gives CDR1 SGHTA, CDR2 FQGNSA. There are 13 residues in the CDR3. V dropped 5 bases and J dropped 7 bases, with 12 bases sitting between them. The CDR3 nucleotides are TGTGCCAGCAGCCCGGAGGGGCTGCAGCCCCAGCATTTT. The encoded protein is CASSPEGLQPQHF.

J is TRBJ1-4 and V is TRBV7-9; no definite D call. Per germline, CDR1 SEHNR and CDR2 FQNEAQ (reference sequence). The CDR3 is 13 residues long. V shed 2 bases and J shed 3 bases, with 4 bases lying between them. In DNA, the CDR3 is TGTGCCAGCAGCTTATCTCCTAATGAAAAACTGTTTTTT. Amino acids: CASSLSPNEKLFF.

V is TRBV11-2 and J is TRBJ2-1; D possibly corresponds to TRBD2 (6 bases). Germline values: CDR1 SGHAT, CDR2 FQNNGV. V dropped 5 bases and J dropped 7 bases, with 21 bases sitting between them. CDR3 length equals 16 residues. The DNA of the CDR3 is TGTGCCAGCAGCCACGGGACTCTCCCTGACGGGAATGAGCAGTTCTTC. The encoded protein is CASSHGTLPDGNEQFF.

This clone occurred once. The rearrangement uses TRBV12-5 and TRBJ1-5; no reliable D call. The CDR3 runs to 13 residues. V gave up 0 bases and J gave up 6 bases, with 6 bases separating them. Per the germline V gene, CDR1 is LGHNT and CDR2 is FRNRAP. The CDR3 protein is CASGLVGSQPQHF. Written as DNA, the CDR3 is TGTGCTAGTGGTTTGGTAGGGAGTCAGCCCCAGCATTTT. The full variable domain, rest sourced from reference TRBV12-5 and TRBJ1-5, is DARVTQTPRHKVTEMGQEVTMRCQPILGHNTVFWYRQTMMQGLELLAYFRNRAPLDDSGMPKDRFSAEMPDATLATLKIQPSEPRDSAVYFCASGLVGSQPQHFGDGTRLSIL.

This clone was detected only once. The chain has TRBV10-1 and TRBJ2-3; D uncertain. Deletions cut 1 base from V and 6 bases from J, with 11 bases between. Germline CDR1 WNHNN, CDR2 SYGVQD (reference sequence). The CDR3 is 14 amino acids. CDR3 DNA: TGCGCCAGCAGTGAGTTTGGTAGTTGGGATACGCAGTATTTT. Its protein is CASSEFGSWDTQYF.

This clone was seen just once. The chain recombines TRBV10-2 with TRBJ2-7; the match to TRBD1 covers 7 bases. Germline CDR1 WSHSY, CDR2 SAAADI. Trimming took 4 bases from V and 6 from J; bases not matched to a gene: 9. The CDR3 extends over 14 amino acids. The CDR3 is CASSGLTGLAEQYF. CDR3 nucleotides: TGCGCCAGCAGTGGTTTGACAGGGTTGGCCGAGCAGTACTTC.

The CDR3 loop is CASSPSWADYGYTF. The DNA of the CDR3 is TGTGCCAGCAGTCCTTCGTGGGCAGATTATGGCTACACCTTC. The genes are TRBV27 and TRBJ1-2; D unclear. The V gene lost 5 bases and the J gene lost 5 bases, with 15 bases spanning the gap. Germline CDR1 is MNHEY and CDR2 is SMNVEV (reference sequence). The CDR3 length is 14 residues.

CDR3 sequence: CASSPLVGEQFF. Here the CDR3 DNA reads TGTGCCAGCTCACCATTAGTTGGTGAGCAGTTCTTC. The chain has TRBV18 and TRBJ2-1; D remains unclear. Trimming stripped 2 bases from V and 9 bases from J, with 8 bases between. This CDR3 contains 12 residues. The germline gives CDR1 KGHSH, CDR2 LQKENI.

The gene calls are TRBV7-9 and TRBJ2-6; D possibly corresponds to TRBD1 (6 bases). The V gene lost 4 bases and the J gene lost 5 bases, with 12 bases spanning the gap. Per the germline V gene, CDR1 is SEHNR and CDR2 is FQNEAQ (reference sequence). This CDR3 is built from 15 residues. CDR3 residues: CASSSRGVRANVLTF. For the CDR3, the DNA is TGTGCCAGCAGCTCCAGGGGAGTCCGGGCCAACGTCCTGACTTTC. Complete variable domain (other parts from reference TRBV7-9 and TRBJ2-6): DTGVSQNPRHKITKRGQNVTFRCDPISEHNRLYWYRQTLGQGPEFLTYFQNEAQLEKSRLLSDRFSAERPKGSFSTLEIQRTEQGDSAMYLCASSSRGVRANVLTFGAGSRLTVL.

CDR3 region: CASSLQGVTEAFF. The CDR3 bases are TGTGCCAGCAGCCTCCAGGGTGTCACTGAAGCTTTCTTT. The rearrangement joins TRBV7-9 to TRBJ1-1, with a weak D call TRBD1 (5 bases). Trimming removed 5 bases at V and 4 bases at J, with 11 bases between. Germline loops: CDR1 SEHNR, CDR2 FQNEAQ (reference sequence). The CDR3 length is 13 residues.

This clone has just one count. The chain couples TRBV2 to TRBJ1-5; no clear D gene. The germline V and J ends were trimmed by 3 bases and 7 bases, with 13 bases remaining between them. This CDR3 is built from 14 residues. Germline lookup yields CDR1 SNHLY and CDR2 FYNNEI. The CDR3 protein is CASSDWAVKQPQHF. CDR3 coding DNA: TGTGCCAGCAGTGATTGGGCAGTTAAGCAGCCCCAGCATTTT.

The chain combines TRBV6-1 with TRBJ1-5; no definite D call. The CDR3 totals 16 residues. Trimming left V 1 base short and J 2 bases short, with 12 bases between. The germline gives CDR1 MNHNS, CDR2 SASEGT. The CDR3 here is CASSEGAGLGNQPQHF. CDR3 bases: TGTGCCAGCAGTGAAGGGGCAGGCCTTGGCAATCAGCCCCAGCATTTT.

This chain connects TRBV9 to TRBJ2-1; D may be TRBD1 (6 bases). Deletions cut 0 bases from V and 4 bases from J, with 11 bases between. The CDR3 contains 15 residues. Germline V gives CDR1 SGDLS, CDR2 YYNGEE. CDR3 nucleotide sequence: TGTGCCAGCAGCGTAGCAGGGGCGGGTTACAATGAGCAGTTCTTC. It is translated as CASSVAGAGYNEQFF.

The gene calls are TRBV28 and TRBJ2-3; D remains ambiguous. CDR1 and CDR2 (germline): MDHEN, SYDVKM. Trimming removed 2 bases from V and 3 bases from J, with 15 bases in between. This CDR3 region has 16 residues. The CDR3 loop is CASSLAVGVRTDTQYF. The CDR3 DNA reads as TGTGCCAGCAGTTTAGCGGTCGGCGTTCGAACAGATACGCAGTATTTT.

This clone appeared once. The chain is built from TRBV7-2 and TRBJ1-4; 8 bases are shared with TRBD1. The V gene end was trimmed by 5 bases and the J gene end by 3 bases; junction bases not matched to a gene: 5. The CDR3 has 15 residues. Per germline, CDR1 SGHTA and CDR2 FQGNSA. For the CDR3, the DNA is TGTGCCAGCAGCCAAGAGACAGGGGCTAATGAAAAACTGTTTTTT. Protein sequence: CASSQETGANEKLFF.

In this sample, this clone turned up once. The chain links TRBV5-1 to TRBJ2-3; D possibly corresponds to TRBD2 (6 bases). Trimming took 3 bases from V and 1 from J, leaving 12 bases between them. The CDR3 sequence is 15 residues long. Germline assignment: CDR1 SGHRS and CDR2 YFSETQ. The DNA of the CDR3 is TGCGCCAGCAGCTCCCGGACTACTCGCACAGATACGCAGTATTTT. Encoded protein: CASSSRTTRTDTQYF.

The chain couples TRBV7-9 to TRBJ1-1, with unresolved D. Germline V gene sequence: CDR1 SEHNR, CDR2 FQNEAQ (reference sequence). There are 14 residues in the CDR3. The V gene lost 1 base and the J gene lost 6 bases, with 12 bases spanning the gap. This CDR3 reads CASSLGAGVPEAFF. The CDR3 DNA reads TGTGCCAGCAGCTTAGGCGCCGGGGTCCCTGAAGCTTTCTTT. The whole variable domain, remainder taken from reference TRBV7-9 and TRBJ1-1, is DTGVSQNPRHKITKRGQNVTFRCDPISEHNRLYWYRQTLGQGPEFLTYFQNEAQLEKSRLLSDRFSAERPKGSFSTLEIQRTEQGDSAMYLCASSLGAGVPEAFFGQGTRLTVV.

This clone was seen only once. This sequence joins TRBV9 and TRBJ2-3; TRBD1 agrees at 10 bases. This CDR3 is built from 16 residues. CDR1 and CDR2 (germline): SGDLS, YYNGEE. V trimming: 3 bases; J trimming: 6 bases; junction bases outside the gene matches: 10. The chain's CDR3 is CASSAANRDRGDTQYF. CDR3 in DNA: TGTGCCAGCAGCGCCGCGAACCGGGACAGGGGTGATACGCAGTATTTT.